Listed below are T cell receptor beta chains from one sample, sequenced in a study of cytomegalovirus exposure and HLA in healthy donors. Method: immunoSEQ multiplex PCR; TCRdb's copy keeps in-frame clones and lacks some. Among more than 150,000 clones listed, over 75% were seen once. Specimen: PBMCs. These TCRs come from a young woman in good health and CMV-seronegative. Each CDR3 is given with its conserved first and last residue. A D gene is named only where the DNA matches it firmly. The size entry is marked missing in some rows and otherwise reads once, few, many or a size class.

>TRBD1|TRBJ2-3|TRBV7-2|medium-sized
TGTGCCAGCAGCTTAAGACAGGGGGGAAGCACAGATACGCAGTATTTT
CASSLRQGGSTDTQYF
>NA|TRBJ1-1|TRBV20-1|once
TGCAGTGCTAGACAGTACACTGAAGCTTTCTTT
CSARQYTEAFF
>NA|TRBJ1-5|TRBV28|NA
TGTGCCAGCAGTTTCCACCCCCGGGGTGCCCCCAATCAGCCCCAGCATTTT
CASSFHPRGAPNQPQHF
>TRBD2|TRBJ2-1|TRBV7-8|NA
TGTGCCAGCAGCTTAGGTTCGCGGGGGGGCCTCGAGCAGTTCTTC
CASSLGSRGGLEQFF
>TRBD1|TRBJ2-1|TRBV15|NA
TGTGCCACCAGCAGAGGCCGGGACAGGGCTGAGCAGTTCTTC
CATSRGRDRAEQFF
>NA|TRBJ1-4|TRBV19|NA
TGTGCCAGTAGGACCGGGGAAAGGGCAACTAATGAAAAACTGTTTTTT
CASRTGERATNEKLFF
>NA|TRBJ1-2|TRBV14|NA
TGTGCCAGCAGCCTCTTAAGCCGGACAGACTACACCTTC
CASSLLSRTDYTF
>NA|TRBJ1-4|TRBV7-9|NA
TGTGCCAGCAGCTCGAAATCCAGGGTCTTAGCCGAAAAACTGTTTTTT
CASSSKSRVLAEKLFF
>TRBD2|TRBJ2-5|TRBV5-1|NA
TGCGCCAGCAGCTTGGGGGGACTAGTAGTATCAGCAGAGACCCAGTACTTC
CASSLGGLVVSAETQYF
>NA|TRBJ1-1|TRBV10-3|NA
TGTGCCATCAGTGGGGCCGGGACATTACAGAACACTGAAGCTTTCTTT
CAISGAGTLQNTEAFF